These T cell receptor beta chains were read from a single sample in a study of blood T cell repertoires in COVID-19. Some clones are missing from TCRdb's copy, which holds only in-frame ones; the method was immunoSEQ multiplex PCR. The table lists some 180,000 clones, 88% of them singletons. The sequenced sample consisted of peripheral blood. The receptors were sampled from a man aged 45-60 years who had recovered from COVID-19. Each CDR3 is given with its conserved first and last residue. Fields, in order: J gene, V gene, CDR3 protein.

TRBJ1-5,TRBV28,CASNRDRVGGQPQHF
TRBJ2-1,TRBV19,CASSIGGALREQFF
TRBJ1-5,TRBV5-1,CASSLSTGGGQPQHF
TRBJ1-1,TRBV18,CASSPRQGKNTEAFF
TRBJ2-7,TRBV27,CASSSGLAGGHEQYF
TRBJ2-7,TRBV28,CASSLVGGANEQYF
TRBJ1-2,TRBV7-9,CASSRGTANYGYTF
TRBJ2-3,TRBV7-2,CASSKQTSGGTDTQYF
TRBJ2-7,TRBV5-1,CASRGEGQGSYEQYF
TRBJ2-7,TRBV29-1,CSASGTGYDEQYF
TRBJ1-6,TRBV7-2,CASSSGGQGNYSPLHF
TRBJ2-2,TRBV7-3,CASSLTGDTGELFF
TRBJ2-7,TRBV5-8,CASSPILLNRGWSYEQYF
TRBJ1-2,TRBV7-9,CASSLGGVGYTF
TRBJ2-3,TRBV5-1,CASSLSGPGDTQYF
TRBJ2-2,TRBV7-3,CASSYRQGGNTGELFF
TRBJ2-7,TRBV18,CASSTGTGGEQYF
TRBJ1-2,TRBV19,CASKEAQGAPIYGYTF
TRBJ2-3,TRBV4-1,CASSPRQGADTQYF
TRBJ2-1,TRBV7-2,CASSLRTSGRVAEQFF
TRBJ2-2,TRBV19,CASSIATRNTGELFF
TRBJ2-1,TRBV6-5,CASSSSGTPYNEQFF
TRBJ1-5,TRBV19,CASSPNRDRNQPQHF
TRBJ2-1,TRBV3-1/TRBV3-2,CASSQGISGKTYNEQFF